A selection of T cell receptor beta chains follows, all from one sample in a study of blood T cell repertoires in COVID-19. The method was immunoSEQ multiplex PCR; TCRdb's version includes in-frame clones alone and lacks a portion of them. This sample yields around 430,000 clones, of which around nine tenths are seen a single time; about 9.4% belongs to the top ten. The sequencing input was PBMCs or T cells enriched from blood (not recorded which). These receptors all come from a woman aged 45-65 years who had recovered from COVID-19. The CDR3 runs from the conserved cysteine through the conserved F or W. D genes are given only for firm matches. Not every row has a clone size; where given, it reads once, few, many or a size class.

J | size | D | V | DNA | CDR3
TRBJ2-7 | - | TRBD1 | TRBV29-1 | TGCAGCGTTAAGACTTATTCCGGGACAGTAGGGACCGAGCAGTACTTC | CSVKTYSGTVGTEQYF
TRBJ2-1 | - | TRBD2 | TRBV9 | TGTGCCAGCAGCGACGATGTCACCGGGGGGGATGAGCAGTTCTTC | CASSDDVTGGDEQFF
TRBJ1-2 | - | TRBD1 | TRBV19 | TGTGCCAGTAGTATTCCGGACAGGGGGAACAATTTTAACTATGGCTACACCTTC | CASSIPDRGNNFNYGYTF
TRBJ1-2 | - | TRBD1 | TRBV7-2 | TGTGCCAGCAGACCCCCGGGACAGGGTACCGGTGGCTACACCTTC | CASRPPGQGTGGYTF
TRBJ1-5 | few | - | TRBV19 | TGTGCCAGTAGTATTATGGGGCCTCAGCCCCAGCATTTT | CASSIMGPQPQHF
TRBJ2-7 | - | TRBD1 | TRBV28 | TGTGCCAGCAGACGAACCGGAGACAGGGGTTTCGACGAGCAGTACTTC | CASRRTGDRGFDEQYF
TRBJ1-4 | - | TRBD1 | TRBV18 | TGTGCCAGCTCACCACGCGCAGGGGGTTATGAAAAACTGTTTTTT | CASSPRAGGYEKLFF
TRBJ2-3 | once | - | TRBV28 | TGTGCCAGCAGTAACATCGGCGGGCGGGGATGGATCACAGATACGCAGTATTTT | CASSNIGGRGWITDTQYF
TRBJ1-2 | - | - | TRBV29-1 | TGCAGCGTTGAGTTCAGCTATGGCTACACCTTC | CSVEFSYGYTF
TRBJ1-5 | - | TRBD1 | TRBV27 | TGTGCCAGCAGCCCAGGGGGCGGTCAGCCCCAGCATTTT | CASSPGGGQPQHF
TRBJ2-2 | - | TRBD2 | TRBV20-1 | TGCAGTGCTAGTTCACTAGCGGGGGGTAGCGGGGAGCTGTTTTTT | CSASSLAGGSGELFF
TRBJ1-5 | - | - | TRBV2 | TGTGCCAGCAGTGGAGGCGGGGGGCGCAATCAGCCCCAGCATTTT | CASSGGGGRNQPQHF
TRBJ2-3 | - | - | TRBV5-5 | TGTGCCAGCAGCTTGGCCGGCTCGGGGGGCCCGCAGGATACGCAGTATTTT | CASSLAGSGGPQDTQYF
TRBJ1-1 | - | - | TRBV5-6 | TGTGCCAGCAGCGCCATCGGACGGGGGAACACTGAAGCTTTCTTT | CASSAIGRGNTEAFF
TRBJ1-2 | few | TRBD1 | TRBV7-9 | TGTGCCAGCAGCCCGGGACAGGGGGCTAACTATGGCTACACCTTC | CASSPGQGANYGYTF
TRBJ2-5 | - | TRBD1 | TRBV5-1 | TGCGCCAGCAGCGCTAGGGACAGACAAGAGACCCAGTACTTC | CASSARDRQETQYF
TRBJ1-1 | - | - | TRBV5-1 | TGCGCCAGCAGCTTGGACAGAGAAGCTTTCTTT | CASSLDREAFF
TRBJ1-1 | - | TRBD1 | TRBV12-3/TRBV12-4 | TGTGCCAGCAGGGGGGACAGGGAAGCTTTCTTT | CASRGDREAFF
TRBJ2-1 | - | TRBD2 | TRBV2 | TGTGCCAGCACTAGCGGGGGGGAGCCGGTGAATGAGCAGTTCTTC | CASTSGGEPVNEQFF
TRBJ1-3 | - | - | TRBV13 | TGTGCCAGCAGCTTAGGCACAGCTGGAAACACCATATATTTT | CASSLGTAGNTIYF
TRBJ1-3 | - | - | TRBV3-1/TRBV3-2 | TGTGCCAGCAGCCAAGGACCAGGACAGAGCTCTGGAAACACCATATATTTT | CASSQGPGQSSGNTIYF
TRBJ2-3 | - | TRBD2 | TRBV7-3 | TGTGCCAGCAGCCCCAGCGCGCCTCGAGCGGGGCCCGATACGCAGTATTTT | CASSPSAPRAGPDTQYF
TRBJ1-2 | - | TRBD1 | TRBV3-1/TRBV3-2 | TGTGCCAGCAGCCAAGATATCGGACAGGGGGCTTCCTTTAACTATGGCTACACCTTC | CASSQDIGQGASFNYGYTF
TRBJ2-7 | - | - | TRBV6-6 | TGTGCCAGCAGTTACAGGGCGGGGACGCAGGCCGAGCAGTACTTC | CASSYRAGTQAEQYF
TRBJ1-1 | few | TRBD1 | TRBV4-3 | TGCGCCAGCAGCCCCCGACAGGGTGATACTGAAGCTTTCTTT | CASSPRQGDTEAFF
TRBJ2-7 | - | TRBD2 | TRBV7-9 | TGTGCCAGCAGCCCTAGGGAGGGATGGGAAGTTGAGCAGTACTTC | CASSPREGWEVEQYF
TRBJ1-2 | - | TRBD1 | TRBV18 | TGTGCCAGCTCAACCGGGACAGGGACCTATGGCTACACCTTC | CASSTGTGTYGYTF
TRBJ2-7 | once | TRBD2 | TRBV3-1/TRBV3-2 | TGTGCCAGCAGCCAAGGGACTAGCATAGGGGAGCAGTACTTC | CASSQGTSIGEQYF
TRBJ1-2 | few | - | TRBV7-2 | TGTGCCAGCAGCTTAATGAGGGCGGATGGCTACACCTTC | CASSLMRADGYTF
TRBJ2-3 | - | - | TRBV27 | TGTGCCAGCAGTAACTCGGGAATCACAGATACGCAGTATTTT | CASSNSGITDTQYF
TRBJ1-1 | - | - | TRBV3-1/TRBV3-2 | TGTGCCAGCAGCCACGCTGGAGTGAACACTGAAGCTTTCTTT | CASSHAGVNTEAFF
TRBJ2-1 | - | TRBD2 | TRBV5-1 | TGCGCCAGCAGCTTGTCGGGACTATACAATGAGCAGTTCTTC | CASSLSGLYNEQFF
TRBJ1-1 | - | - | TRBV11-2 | TGTGCCAGCAGCCTATTGGCAGGGGATTCTGAAGCTTTCTTT | CASSLLAGDSEAFF
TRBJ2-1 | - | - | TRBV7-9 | TGTGCCAGCAGCTTAGCGGGGGGGCTTGCGTTCTCCTACAATGAGCAGTTCTTC | CASSLAGGLAFSYNEQFF
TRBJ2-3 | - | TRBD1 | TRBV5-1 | TGCGCCAGCAGCGAACAGGGGTTTATCACAGATACGCAGTATTTT | CASSEQGFITDTQYF
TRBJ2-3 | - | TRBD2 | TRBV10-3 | TGTGCCATCAGCCTAGCCGGGGGGGCGCAAGATACGCAGTATTTT | CAISLAGGAQDTQYF
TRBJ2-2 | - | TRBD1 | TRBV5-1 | TGCGCCAGCAGCGACAGGGTTTCCACCGGGGAGCTGTTTTTT | CASSDRVSTGELFF
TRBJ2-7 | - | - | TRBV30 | TGTGCCTGGTCTCCGGGACACCTGAGGAACGAGCAGTACTTC | CAWSPGHLRNEQYF
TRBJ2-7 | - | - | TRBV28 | TGTGCCAGCAGTCGGATCGGGGAGGTTACCTACGAGCAGTACTTC | CASSRIGEVTYEQYF
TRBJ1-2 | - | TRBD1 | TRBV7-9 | TGTGCCAGCAGACCCGGGACAGGGCAATATGGCTACACCTTC | CASRPGTGQYGYTF
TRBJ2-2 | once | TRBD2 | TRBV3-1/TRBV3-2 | TGTGCCAGCAGCCAAGGGATAGCGGGGATCGGGGAGCTGTTTTTT | CASSQGIAGIGELFF
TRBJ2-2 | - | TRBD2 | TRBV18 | TGTGCCAGCTCACCCCCGGGACTACCATCGGGCACCGGGGAGCTGTTTTTT | CASSPPGLPSGTGELFF
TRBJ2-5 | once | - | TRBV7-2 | TGTGCCAGCAGCCCGCCATACGGGAAAGAGACCCAGTACTTC | CASSPPYGKETQYF
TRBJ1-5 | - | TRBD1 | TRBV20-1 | TGCAGTGCTAGTGCAGTCAGGGGGGACCCCGGCGTTTATAGCAATCAGCCCCAGCATTTT | CSASAVRGDPGVYSNQPQHF
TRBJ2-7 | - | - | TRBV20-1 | TGCAGTGCTATTCTAGCAGACGAGCAGTACTTC | CSAILADEQYF
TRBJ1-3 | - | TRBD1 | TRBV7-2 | TGTGCCAGCAGACTGGGGACAGGGGGAAACACCATATATTTT | CASRLGTGGNTIYF
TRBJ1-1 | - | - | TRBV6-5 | TGTGCCAGCAGGTCACGGGGGACGAACACTGAAGCTTTCTTT | CASRSRGTNTEAFF